The 32 T cell receptor beta chains below were found in one sample sequenced in a study of shared T cell receptors in the human thymus. Data came from immunoSEQ multiplex PCR; TCRdb stores just in-frame clones and leaves some out. The table lists 630,000 or so clones, 70% to 90% of them singletons, with 0.0094% in the top ten. The same sample was also studied in work on human thymus T cells.

The sample taken for sequencing was thymocytes. These receptors were collected from a boy younger than two with a congenital heart defect.

V and J are TRBV15 and TRBJ1-2; D unresolved. The CDR3 length is 14 residues. Germline V gene data show CDR1 as LNHNV and CDR2 as YYDKDF (reference sequence). The V gene lost 1 base and the J gene lost 5 bases, with 11 bases spanning the gap. Here the CDR3 DNA reads TGTGCCACCAGCAGAGTCGGGGAAGGATATGGCTACACCTTC. It specifies CATSRVGEGYGYTF.

The genes are TRBV29-1 and TRBJ2-7; D perhaps matches TRBD2 (6 bases). Trimming shortened V by 5 bases and J by 7 bases, and 18 bases separated the two germline ends. In germline, CDR1 is SQVTM, CDR2 ANQGSEA. The CDR3 spans 13 residues. CDR3 in DNA: TGCAGCGTTTTGGCAAGACCGGCGGGGGAGCAGTACTTC. Translation: CSVLARPAGEQYF.

On this clone: The identical CDR3 is also encoded by other nucleotide sequences in the sample. The genes are TRBV27 and TRBJ1-5; D perhaps matches TRBD1 (5 bases). V gave up 5 bases and J gave up 2 bases, with 10 bases separating them. Germline V lookup: CDR1 MNHEY, CDR2 SMNVEV (reference sequence). The CDR3 contains 14 residues. The CDR3 spells CASSGRGGNQPQHF. CDR3 in DNA: TGTGCCAGCAGTGGCCGGGGGGGCAATCAGCCCCAGCATTTT.

The rearrangement uses TRBV13 and TRBJ2-1, with 12 bases matching TRBD2. V lost 10 bases, J lost 7 bases, and 8 bases stayed unmatched. The CDR3 length is 14 residues. Germline V CDR1 and CDR2: PRHDT, FYEKMQ (reference sequence). The CDR3 protein is CANSRTSGTNEQFF. In DNA form, the CDR3 reads TGTGCCAACTCCCGGACTAGCGGGACTAATGAGCAGTTCTTC. The variable domain in full, completed from reference TRBV13 and TRBJ2-1, reads AAGVIQSPRHLIKEKRETATLKCYPIPRHDTVYWYQQGPGQDPQFLISFYEKMQSDKGSIPDRFSAQQFSDYHSELNMSSLELGDSALYFCANSRTSGTNEQFFGPGTRLTVL.

The V call is TRBV27, the J call TRBJ2-1, with a tentative D call TRBD1 (5 bases). The CDR3 totals 16 residues. V lost 3 bases, J lost 5 bases, and 17 bases lay in between. Germline loops: CDR1 MNHEY, CDR2 SMNVEV (reference sequence). The CDR3 DNA reads as TGTGCCAGCAGTTTTGATGGGGCCGGCCCCCACAATGAGCAGTTCTTC. This sequence encodes CASSFDGAGPHNEQFF.

About this clone: Other DNA variants within this sample encode the same CDR3. The chain recombines TRBV6-1 with TRBJ1-6; 7 nucleotides match TRBD1. This CDR3 spans 14 amino acids. V lost 5 bases and J lost 8; bases outside the gene matches: 6. The germline V gene encodes CDR1 MNHNS and CDR2 SASEGT. In DNA form, the CDR3 reads TGTGCCAGCAGTAATACCGGGACAGATTCACCCCTCCACTTT. Translated, it gives CASSNTGTDSPLHF.

The V call is TRBV10-1, the J call TRBJ1-1; 9 bases match TRBD1. This CDR3 spans 16 amino acids. The trim removed 3 bases at V and 0 bases at J, leaving 5 bases unmatched. CDR1 WNHNN and CDR2 SYGVQD come from the germline V gene (reference sequence). CDR3 region: CASSDGTGLLNTEAFF. CDR3 bases: TGCGCCAGCAGTGACGGGACAGGGCTCCTGAACACTGAAGCTTTCTTT.

The V call is TRBV5-1, the J call TRBJ2-5, with D maybe TRBD2 (5 bases). The J call may be mistaken, given a closer DNA end match to TRBJ2-7. CDR1 SGHRS and CDR2 YFSETQ come from the germline V gene. The CDR3 length is 13 residues. The CDR3 is CASSQAGDYEQYF. Written as DNA, the CDR3 is TGCGCCAGCAGCCAGGCCGGGGACTACGAGCAGTACTTC.

The rearrangement uses TRBV28 and TRBJ2-7; TRBD2 agrees at 8 bases. The germline gives CDR1 MDHEN, CDR2 SYDVKM. V shed 3 bases and J 2 bases; nucleotides not matched to a gene: 6. The CDR3 sequence is 15 residues long. In nucleotides, the CDR3 is TGTGCCAGCAGTTTCGCCCAGCGGGAGCCCTACGAGCAGTACTTC. It yields the protein CASSFAQREPYEQYF.

J is TRBJ2-7 and V is TRBV5-1, with 8 positions matching TRBD1. In germline, CDR1 is SGHRS, CDR2 YFSETQ. The CDR3 sequence is 15 residues long. The J segment lost 2 bases and the V segment lost 1 base, leaving 5 bases of the junction unmatched. CDR3 nucleotide sequence: TGCGCCAGCAGCTTGTTAGGACAGGGTGCCTACGAGCAGTACTTC. Its protein product is CASSLLGQGAYEQYF.

The V call is TRBV5-1, the J call TRBJ2-5; 8 bases match TRBD2. The length of the CDR3 is 13 residues. J was trimmed by 4 bases and V by 7 bases; bases with no gene match: 6. Germline V CDR1 and CDR2: SGHRS, YFSETQ. As DNA, the CDR3 is TGCGCCAGCGGACTAGCTCTTGGAGAGACCCAGTACTTC. This gives the protein CASGLALGETQYF.

The chain is built from TRBV30 and TRBJ2-2; 8 bases align to TRBD2. Unmatched junction bases numbered 15, after V lost 0 bases and J lost 3 bases. The CDR3 has 19 residues. Germline V gene sequence: CDR1 GTSNPN, CDR2 SVGIG (reference sequence). The CDR3: CAWSVPPTSGRTHTGELFF. As DNA, the CDR3 is TGTGCCTGGAGTGTACCCCCCACGAGCGGGAGAACTCACACCGGGGAGCTGTTTTTT.

This clone was seen once. The genes are TRBV4-1 and TRBJ2-7, with 7 bases fitting TRBD1. V lost 1 base to trimming and J lost 2 bases; unmatched junction nucleotides: 8. CDR3 length equals 16 residues. From germline, CDR1 is MGHRA and CDR2 YSYEKL. This CDR3 reads CASSQGGTESTYEQYF. The CDR3 DNA sequence: TGCGCCAGCAGCCAAGGGGGGACAGAAAGCACCTACGAGCAGTACTTC.

This clone came up once. The chain carries TRBV6-4 and TRBJ1-1; TRBD1 might be the D (6 bases). The length of the CDR3 is 16 residues. The germline CDR1 and CDR2 sequences are MRHNA and SNTAGT. V gave up 6 bases and J gave up 1 base, with 18 bases separating them. The CDR3 coding sequence is TGTGCCAGCAGCAGGGGCTATTCCACGGGGAACACTGAAGCTTTCTTT. Translation gives CASSRGYSTGNTEAFF.

This clone was seen more than once but under ten times. CDR3 residues: CAWRGREGEDTDTQYF. For the CDR3, the DNA is TGTGCCTGGAGGGGGCGGGAAGGGGAGGACACAGATACGCAGTATTTT. The J gene is TRBJ2-3, the V gene TRBV30, with TRBD2 as a possible D gene (6 bases). Trimming took off 3 bases at V and 2 bases at J, with 18 bases between the two ends. CDR3 length equals 16 residues. The germline V gene has CDR1 GTSNPN and CDR2 SVGIG (reference sequence).

This chain links TRBV15 with TRBJ1-6, with D possibly TRBD1 on 5 matching bases. Trimming shortened V by 0 bases and J by 5 bases, and 23 bases separated the two germline ends. CDR3 length equals 20 residues. CDR1 and CDR2 from the germline V gene are LNHNV and YYDKDF (reference sequence). The CDR3 DNA is TGTGCCACCAGCAGAGATGAGTGGAGGGGAGGGTCTGGCGATAATTCACCCCTCCACTTT. It is translated as CATSRDEWRGGSGDNSPLHF.

The CDR3 loop reads CASSEVSPNTEAFF. CDR3 nucleotide sequence: TGTGCCAGCAGTGAAGTATCCCCGAACACTGAAGCTTTCTTT. The V and J genes are TRBV2 and TRBJ1-1, with D unclear. The CDR3 length is 14 residues. The germline V gene has CDR1 SNHLY and CDR2 FYNNEI. Trimming pared 1 base from V and 1 base from J, leaving 7 bases between. Using reference TRBV2 and TRBJ1-1 for the parts outside the CDR3, the full variable domain is EPEVTQTPSHQVTQMGQEVILRCVPISNHLYFYWYRQILGQKVEFLVSFYNNEISEKSEIFDDQFSVERPDGSNFTLKIRSTKLEDSAMYFCASSEVSPNTEAFFGQGTRLTVV.

The chain carries TRBV6-1 and TRBJ1-6; D remains ambiguous. This CDR3 contains 14 residues. Germline lookup yields CDR1 MNHNS and CDR2 SASEGT. V shed 3 bases and J shed 3 bases, with 6 bases lying between them. The CDR3 spells CASSEASYNSPLHF. In DNA form, the CDR3 reads TGTGCCAGCAGTGAGGCCAGCTATAATTCACCCCTCCACTTT.

In this sample, this clone turned up a few times. The chain joins TRBV5-8 to TRBJ2-2; a possible D gene is TRBD2 (6 bases). Per the germline V gene, CDR1 is SGHTS and CDR2 is YDEGEE. The CDR3 has 15 residues. Trimming left V 4 bases short and J 6 bases short, with 16 bases between. CDR3 DNA: TGTGCCAGCAGCCTGCTCCGGGAGTTCCCCGGGGAGCTGTTTTTT. It translates to CASSLLREFPGELFF.

The chain couples TRBV5-1 to TRBJ2-1, with TRBD1 matching over 10 bases. The junction had 7 bases not matched to a gene; V was cut back by 1 base and J by 9 bases. This CDR3 comprises 15 residues. Germline V gene data show CDR1 as SGHRS and CDR2 as YFSETQ. In DNA, the CDR3 is TGCGCCAGCAGCTTGTTCGACAGGGGGCTTGCTGAGCAGTTCTTC. It yields the protein CASSLFDRGLAEQFF.

The chain links TRBV28 to TRBJ2-7; 8 nucleotides match TRBD1. The J segment lost 6 bases and the V segment lost 10 bases, leaving 23 bases of the junction unmatched. Germline V lookup: CDR1 MDHEN, CDR2 SYDVKM. This CDR3 has 17 residues. Here the CDR3 DNA reads TGTGCCACCCACACACCCCTCCGGACAGGGATGTGCTGCGAGCAGTACTTC. It translates to CATHTPLRTGMCCEQYF.

This clone has more than one count but fewer than ten. The rearrangement links TRBV6-1 to TRBJ1-3; 11 nucleotides align to TRBD1. Germline trimming cut 6 bases from V and 4 bases from J; bases unmatched to any gene: 2. The CDR3 length is 14 residues. The germline CDR1 and CDR2 sequences are MNHNS and SASEGT. The CDR3 loop reads CASRGQGEGNTIYF. The CDR3 DNA sequence: TGTGCCAGCAGGGGACAGGGGGAAGGAAACACCATATATTTT.

This chain connects TRBV10-2 to TRBJ1-1; TRBD1 agrees at 8 bases. CDR1 WSHSY and CDR2 SAAADI come from the germline V gene. The trim removed 8 bases at V and 2 bases at J, leaving 1 base unmatched. CDR3 length: 12 residues. CDR3 sequence (DNA): TGCGCCAGCGGACAGGGTAACACTGAAGCTTTCTTT. Its protein product is CASGQGNTEAFF.

This clone was observed a single time. The chain carries TRBV5-6 and TRBJ1-2, with no clear D. V was shortened by 4 bases and J by 4 bases, with 11 bases between the two germline ends. The CDR3 extends over 13 amino acids. Germline V lookup: CDR1 SGHDT, CDR2 YYEEEE. The CDR3 bases are TGTGCCAGCAGCCCCGGGAGAAGCTATGGCTACACCTTC. Translation: CASSPGRSYGYTF.

The chain carries TRBV15 and TRBJ2-7; D may be TRBD2 (5 bases). Per germline, CDR1 LNHNV and CDR2 YYDKDF (reference sequence). V dropped 0 bases and J dropped 3 bases, with 15 bases sitting between them. This CDR3 is 16 amino acids long. CDR3 nucleotide sequence: TGTGCCACCAGCAGAGATATCGGGGAATCCTTCTACGAGCAGTACTTC. It translates to CATSRDIGESFYEQYF.

V gene TRBV4-1 combines with J gene TRBJ1-5, with a possible D match to TRBD1 (5 bases). Trimming removed 1 base at V and 5 bases at J, with 18 bases between. Germline lookup yields CDR1 MGHRA and CDR2 YSYEKL. The CDR3 runs 17 residues. The DNA for the CDR3 is TGCGCCAGCAGCCAAGGGGGCGGCCCAGGCCCACATCAGCCCCAGCATTTT. It specifies CASSQGGGPGPHQPQHF.

The chain is built from TRBV28 and TRBJ2-5, with 7 bases that match TRBD2. V lost 10 bases to trimming and J lost 1 base; unmatched junction nucleotides: 15. This CDR3 has 16 amino acids. Germline V gene data show CDR1 as MDHEN and CDR2 as SYDVKM. CDR3 bases: TGTGCCAAGTCAGGTAATAGCGAGCGGGGCCAAGAGACCCAGTACTTC. It codes for CAKSGNSERGQETQYF.

This clone was seen only a few times. V gene TRBV19 combines with J gene TRBJ2-7; D gene unclear. With 10 bases removed from V and 2 bases from J, the gap between germline ends came to 6 bases. This CDR3 comprises 10 residues. Looked up from germline, CDR1 is LNHDA and CDR2 is SQIVND (reference sequence). The CDR3 sequence: CAIVAYEQYF. The DNA for the CDR3 is TGTGCCATTGTAGCCTACGAGCAGTACTTC.

This chain links TRBV29-1 with TRBJ1-1; 10 nucleotides match TRBD1. The germline gives CDR1 SQVTM, CDR2 ANQGSEA. With V trimmed by 5 bases and J by 8 bases, 8 bases remained unmatched. The CDR3 length is 13 residues. The CDR3 here is CSVLFGDRGEAFF. The CDR3 DNA is TGCAGCGTTTTGTTTGGGGACAGGGGAGAAGCTTTCTTT. The whole variable domain, filled in from reference TRBV29-1 and TRBJ1-1, reads SAVISQKPSRDICQRGTSLTIQCQVDSQVTMMFWYRQQPGQSLTLIATANQGSEATYESGFVIDKFPISRPNLTFSTLTVSNMSPEDSSIYLCSVLFGDRGEAFFGQGTRLTVV.

The genes are TRBV19 and TRBJ1-5; a weak D match, TRBD1 (5 bases). Germline CDR1 is LNHDA and CDR2 is SQIVND (reference sequence). This CDR3 region has 15 residues. V lost 3 bases and J 0 bases, leaving 9 bases between the germline ends. The CDR3 DNA reads TGTGCCAGTAGTATGGGGCAGGATAGCAATCAGCCCCAGCATTTT. Translating gives CASSMGQDSNQPQHF.

This chain links TRBV5-3 with TRBJ1-2; 8 bases are shared with TRBD1. TRBV5-3 is marked as an open reading frame, function uncertain. This CDR3 spans 19 amino acids. With V trimmed by 3 bases and J by 2 bases, 18 bases remained unmatched. The CDR3 nucleotides are TGTGCCAGAAGCTCGACGTCTTGGCGAGACAGGGGAGGAAACTATGGCTACACCTTC. It yields the protein CARSSTSWRDRGGNYGYTF.

The chain joins TRBV23-1 to TRBJ2-7; 8 nucleotides align to TRBD1. TRBV23-1 is sorted into the ORF group, with uncertain function. The CDR3 has 17 residues. V trimming: 2 bases; J trimming: 7 bases; junction bases outside the gene matches: 16. The CDR3 DNA reads TGCGCCAGCAGTCAACCCCCCCCAGGGGGCACCAAGGAAGAGCAGTACTTC. It translates to CASSQPPPGGTKEEQYF.